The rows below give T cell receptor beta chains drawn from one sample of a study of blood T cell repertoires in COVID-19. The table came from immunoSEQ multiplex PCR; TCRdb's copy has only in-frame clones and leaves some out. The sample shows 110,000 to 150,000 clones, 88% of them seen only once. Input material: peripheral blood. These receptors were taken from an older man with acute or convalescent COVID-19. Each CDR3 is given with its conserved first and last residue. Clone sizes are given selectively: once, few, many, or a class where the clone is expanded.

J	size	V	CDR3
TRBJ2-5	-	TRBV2	CASSGGSSGEETQYF
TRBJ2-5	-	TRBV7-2	CASSLGLSQETQYF
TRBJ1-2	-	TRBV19	CASSSGTRYGYTF
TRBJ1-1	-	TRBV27	CASSMAVGEAFF
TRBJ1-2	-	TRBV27	CASSPYSRDSYGYTF
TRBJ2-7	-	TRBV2	CASSLRDIYEQYF
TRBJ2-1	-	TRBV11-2	CASSLRQGADEQFF
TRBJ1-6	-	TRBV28	CASSSTGAGSPLHF
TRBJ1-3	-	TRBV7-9	CASSPSTGQDGNTIYF
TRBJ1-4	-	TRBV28	CASSSGSWEKLFF
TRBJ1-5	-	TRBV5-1	CASSLAPGQPQHF
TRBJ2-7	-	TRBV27	CASSQTGGYEQYF
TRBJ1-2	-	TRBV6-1	CASSEPPGVGYTF
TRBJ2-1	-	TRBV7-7	CASSPIRAGGPYNEQFF
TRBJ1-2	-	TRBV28	CASSENMDSRLYGYTF
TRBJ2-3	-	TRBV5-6	CASSLPEADTQYF
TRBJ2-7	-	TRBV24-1	CATSDRQGHEQYF
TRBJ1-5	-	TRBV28	CASRIEDQPQHF
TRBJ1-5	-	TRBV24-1	CATSNSNQPQHF
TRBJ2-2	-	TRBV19	CASSMSGANTGELFF
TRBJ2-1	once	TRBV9	CASSADRGRFNEQFF
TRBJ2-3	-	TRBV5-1	CASSLAPGADTQYF
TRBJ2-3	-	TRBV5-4	CASSEWRLASTDTQYF
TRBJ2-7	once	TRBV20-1	CSRRSSYEQYF
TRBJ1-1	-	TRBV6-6	CASRRDLNTEAFF
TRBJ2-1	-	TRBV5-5	CASSFYRVGNEQFF
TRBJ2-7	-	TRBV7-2	CASSEGPNAGRAYEQYF
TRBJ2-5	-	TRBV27	CASSLYPSTGGQETQYF
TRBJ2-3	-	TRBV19	CASTPKPGLGTDTQYF
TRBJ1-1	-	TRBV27	CASSLPGLNTEAFF
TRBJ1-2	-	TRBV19	CASSRDIDNYGYTF
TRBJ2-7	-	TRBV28	CASSWSAGTIEQYF
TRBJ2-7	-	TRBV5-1	CASSFTGGNEQYF
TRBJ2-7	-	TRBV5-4	CASSLKATGGFGEQYF
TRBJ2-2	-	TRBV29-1	CSATNRGSDTGELFF
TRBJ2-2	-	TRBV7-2	CASSLVPAGGLTTGELFF
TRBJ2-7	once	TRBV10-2	CASSETGVPTPYEQYF
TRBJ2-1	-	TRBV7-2	CASSRTGTGEQFF
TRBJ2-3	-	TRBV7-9	CASSSPRRGITDTQYF
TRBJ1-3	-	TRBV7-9	CASSSRTTGNTIYF
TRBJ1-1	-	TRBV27	CASSPDRARGTEAFF
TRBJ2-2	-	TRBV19	CASSPLGGTGELFF
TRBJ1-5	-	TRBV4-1	CASSQVTASNQPQHF
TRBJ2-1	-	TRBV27	CASSLENGLAGALNEQFF
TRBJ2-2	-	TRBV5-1	CASTKDRVNAGELFF
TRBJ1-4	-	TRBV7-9	CASSSSGAPKLFF
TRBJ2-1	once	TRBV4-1	CASSPTGLVNEQFF